The source of this T cell receptor beta chain is a study of technical replicates of blood from a few donors. The repertoire was sequenced with immunoSEQ multiplex PCR; TCRdb's copy has only in-frame clones and lacks some. The table has about 100,000 clones, approximately 94% seen once. The receptor's source is a human donor in good health. Specimen: T cells isolated from PBMCs.

CDR3 region: CASSLVRGGYTDTQYF. The CDR3 nucleotides read TGTGCCAGCAGCTTAGTTCGGGGGGGGTATACAGATACGCAGTATTTT. The V and J genes are TRBV11-3 and TRBJ2-3; 8 nucleotides line up with TRBD2. Germline CDR1 is SGHNT and CDR2 is YENEEA. Trimming at V came to 1 base and at J to 3 bases, leaving 6 bases not matched to a gene. This CDR3 spans 16 amino acids.